These 17 T cell receptor beta chains came from one sample sequenced in a study of blood T cell repertoires in COVID-19. The table came from immunoSEQ multiplex PCR; TCRdb's copy has only in-frame clones and leaves some out. The profile covers around 150,000 clones, with approximately 80% appearing a single time and around 6% taken by the ten largest. The sequenced sample was PBMCs or T cells enriched from blood (not recorded which). The receptors derive from a man aged 40-50 years who had recovered from COVID-19.

The chain joins TRBV5-6 to TRBJ1-2; 12 nucleotides line up with TRBD1. This CDR3 comprises 15 residues. Germline lookup yields CDR1 SGHDT and CDR2 YYEEEE. Trimming cost V 4 bases and J 8 bases; bases outside gene matches: 9. CDR3 loop: CASSLGTGGLGGYTF. CDR3 nucleotide sequence: TGTGCCAGCAGCCTGGGGACAGGGGGCTTGGGAGGCTACACCTTC. The variable domain in full, with the rest retrieved from reference TRBV5-6 and TRBJ1-2, is DAGVTQSPTHLIKTRGQQVTLRCSPKSGHDTVSWYQQALGQGPQFIFQYYEEEERQRGNFPDRFSGHQFPNYSSELNVNALLLGDSALYLCASSLGTGGLGGYTFGSGTRLTVV.

The CDR3 DNA reads as TGTGCCAGCAGCTTAGCGGGTCCGGGCTACAATGAGCAGTTCTTC. It codes for CASSLAGPGYNEQFF. V gene TRBV7-9 combines with J gene TRBJ2-1, with D hard to call. The CDR3 is made up of 15 amino acids. Germline loops: CDR1 SEHNR, CDR2 FQNEAQ (reference sequence). V shed 0 bases and J shed 3 bases, with 9 bases lying between them.

This clone was found many times. The rearrangement links TRBV27 to TRBJ1-1; weak D call: TRBD1 (6 bases). Germline V gene lookup returns CDR1 MNHEY and CDR2 SMNVEV (reference sequence). V was clipped by 6 bases and J by 4 bases, with 15 bases between them. The CDR3 sequence is 14 residues long. The CDR3, as DNA: TGTGCCAGCAGCCTCGCAGGGGTGAGCACTGAAGCTTTCTTT. It is translated as CASSLAGVSTEAFF.

The chain is built from TRBV12-3 or TRBV12-4 and TRBJ2-3; a possible D gene is TRBD1 (6 bases). Trimming took 0 bases from V and 7 from J, leaving 8 bases between them. The CDR3 loop spans 13 amino acids. The CDR3 DNA follows: TGTGCCAGCAGTTTAGCGCAGGGGCATACGCAGTATTTT. Protein: CASSLAQGHTQYF.

This clone appeared many times. The V and J genes are TRBV2 and TRBJ2-7, with 10 nucleotides matching TRBD2. The CDR3 extends over 14 amino acids. From germline, CDR1 is SNHLY and CDR2 FYNNEI. V lost 5 bases, J lost 7 bases, and 8 bases stayed unmatched. As DNA, the CDR3 is TGTGCCAGCAGTCCTCTAGCGGGGGACTGGGAGCAGTACGTC. Its translation is CASSPLAGDWEQYV.

The V call is TRBV4-2, the J call TRBJ1-2, with D perhaps matching TRBD1 (6 bases). The ends were cut back, 1 base at V and 6 bases at J, with 15 bases in the middle. The CDR3 sequence is 15 residues long. Germline V gene data show CDR1 as LGHNA and CDR2 as YNFKEQ. The CDR3: CASSQAPPEGDGYTF. The CDR3 DNA is TGTGCCAGCAGCCAAGCACCTCCAGAGGGGGATGGCTACACCTTC.

This chain joins TRBV7-9 and TRBJ2-3, with 13 bases lining up with TRBD2. The CDR3 length is 16 residues. J gave up 7 bases and V 5 bases, and 9 bases lay outside the gene matches. Germline loops: CDR1 SEHNR, CDR2 FQNEAQ (reference sequence). CDR3 in amino acids: CASSPMTSGGRYTQYF. The DNA for the CDR3 is TGTGCCAGCAGCCCAATGACTAGCGGGGGGAGGTATACGCAGTATTTT. The full variable domain, rest sourced from reference TRBV7-9 and TRBJ2-3, is DTGVSQNPRHKITKRGQNVTFRCDPISEHNRLYWYRQTLGQGPEFLTYFQNEAQLEKSRLLSDRFSAERPKGSFSTLEIQRTEQGDSAMYLCASSPMTSGGRYTQYFGPGTRLTVL.

V usage is TRBV19 and J usage is TRBJ1-5, with 7 nucleotides matching TRBD1. V dropped 5 bases and J dropped 2; count of bases not matched to a gene: 21. In germline, CDR1 is LNHDA, CDR2 SQIVND (reference sequence). The length of the CDR3 is 20 residues. The CDR3 sequence: CASSPPARGLRVGGNQPQHF. Written as DNA, the CDR3 is TGTGCCAGTAGTCCCCCCGCGAGGGGGCTCCGGGTGGGCGGCAATCAGCCCCAGCATTTT. The whole variable domain, remainder taken from reference TRBV19 and TRBJ1-5, is DGGITQSPKYLFRKEGQNVTLSCEQNLNHDAMYWYRQDPGQGLRLIYYSQIVNDFQKGDIAEGYSVSREKKESFPLTVTSAQKNPTAFYLCASSPPARGLRVGGNQPQHFGDGTRLSIL.

This rearrangement joins TRBV5-6 to TRBJ1-4, with D hard to call. Trimming took off 3 bases at V and 3 bases at J, with 12 bases between the two ends. This CDR3 contains 15 residues. CDR1 and CDR2 (germline): SGHDT, YYEEEE. In nucleotides, the CDR3 is TGTGCCAGCAGCTGGAGGTTGAACCCTAATGAAAAACTGTTTTTT. This sequence encodes CASSWRLNPNEKLFF.

CDR3 DNA sequence: TGTGCCAGCAAGGGAGAGAGCTCTGGAAACACCATATATTTT. This translates into CASKGESSGNTIYF. The gene calls are TRBV6-5 and TRBJ1-3; D is undetermined. The germline gives CDR1 MNHEY, CDR2 SVGAGI. V lost 7 bases and J 0 bases, leaving 10 bases between the germline ends. This CDR3 spans 14 amino acids.

CDR3 sequence reads: CASSLFSRDTRFNEQFF. In nucleotides, the CDR3 is TGTGCCAGTAGTCTTTTTAGCCGGGACACGCGGTTCAATGAGCAGTTCTTC. The V call is TRBV19, the J call TRBJ2-1; a possible D gene is TRBD1 (6 bases). This CDR3 is built from 17 residues. Germline lookup yields CDR1 LNHDA and CDR2 SQIVND (reference sequence). Trimming stripped 5 bases from V and 6 bases from J, with 23 bases between.

CDR3 amino acids: CASSPVGLAGTYEQYF. The CDR3, as DNA: TGTGCCAGCAGCCCCGTGGGACTAGCGGGGACCTACGAGCAGTACTTC. V usage is TRBV7-9 and J usage is TRBJ2-7, with 13 bases identical to TRBD2. Trimming cost V 5 bases and J 2 bases; bases outside gene matches: 6. CDR3 length equals 16 residues. CDR1 and CDR2 (germline): SEHNR, FQNEAQ (reference sequence).

V gene TRBV7-3 combines with J gene TRBJ1-1, with no clear D. CDR1 is SGHTA and CDR2 is FQGTGA in the germline V gene. V shed 1 base and J shed 5 bases, with 14 bases lying between them. This CDR3 has 15 amino acids. CDR3: CASSLNPGSSTEAFF. The CDR3 DNA is TGTGCCAGCAGCTTAAATCCGGGGAGTTCAACTGAAGCTTTCTTT.

V is TRBV5-5 and J is TRBJ2-3, with 11 bases fitting TRBD2. J gave up 3 bases and V 5 bases, and 8 bases lay outside the gene matches. Germline V lookup: CDR1 SGHKS, CDR2 YYEKEE (reference sequence). The CDR3 sequence is 16 residues long. Here the CDR3 reads CASSQIAGGLTDTQYF. The CDR3 DNA reads as TGTGCCAGCAGTCAAATAGCGGGGGGGCTTACAGATACGCAGTATTTT. Supplemented by reference TRBV5-5 and TRBJ2-3, the full variable domain reads DAGVTQSPTHLIKTRGQQVTLRCSPISGHKSVSWYQQVLGQGPQFIFQYYEKEERGRGNFPDRFSARQFPNYSSELNVNALLLGDSALYLCASSQIAGGLTDTQYFGPGTRLTVL.

The rearrangement uses TRBV6-2 or TRBV6-3 and TRBJ2-6; D is undetermined. The germline V gene has CDR1 MNHEY and CDR2 SVGEGT. V lost 5 bases and J 0 bases, leaving 8 bases between the germline ends. This CDR3 contains 15 residues. The CDR3 spells CASSRPSSGANVLTF. The CDR3 DNA reads TGTGCCAGCAGTCGACCTAGCTCTGGGGCCAACGTCCTGACTTTC.

The chain carries TRBV6-6 and TRBJ1-6; 7 nucleotides align to TRBD1. Trimming at V came to 8 bases and at J to 6 bases, leaving 10 bases not matched to a gene. Germline assignment: CDR1 MNHNY and CDR2 SVGAGI (reference sequence). The CDR3 extends over 15 amino acids. The CDR3, as DNA: TGTGCCAGCCTGAGAGACAGGGACGGTAATTCACCCCTCCACTTT. This translates into CASLRDRDGNSPLHF.

The chain combines TRBV2 with TRBJ2-7; possible D gene TRBD2, 7 bases. The V end was cut by 3 bases, the J end by 2 bases, with 11 bases between. The CDR3 is 14 amino acids. Looked up from germline, CDR1 is SNHLY and CDR2 is FYNNEI. CDR3 region: CASSEGGGPYEQYF. In nucleotides, the CDR3 is TGTGCCAGCAGTGAGGGCGGGGGCCCCTACGAGCAGTACTTC. Using reference TRBV2 and TRBJ2-7 for the parts outside the CDR3, the full variable domain is EPEVTQTPSHQVTQMGQEVILRCVPISNHLYFYWYRQILGQKVEFLVSFYNNEISEKSEIFDDQFSVERPDGSNFTLKIRSTKLEDSAMYFCASSEGGGPYEQYFGPGTRLTVT.